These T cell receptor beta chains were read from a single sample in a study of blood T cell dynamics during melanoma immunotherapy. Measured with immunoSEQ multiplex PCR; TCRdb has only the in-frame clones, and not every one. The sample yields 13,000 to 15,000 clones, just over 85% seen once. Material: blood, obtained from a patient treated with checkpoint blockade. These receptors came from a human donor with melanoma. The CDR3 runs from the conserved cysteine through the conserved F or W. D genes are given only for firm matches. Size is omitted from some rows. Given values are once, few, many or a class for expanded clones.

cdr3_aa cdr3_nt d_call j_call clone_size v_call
CASSRTTSGSLYEQYF TGTGCCAGCAGTCGTACTACTAGCGGGAGTTTGTACGAGCAGTACTTC TRBD2 TRBJ2-7 NA TRBV28
CASTEGGRSSPLHF TGTGCCAGCACCGAAGGGGGAAGAAGTTCACCCCTCCACTTT NA TRBJ1-6 few TRBV5-8
CASTLSDRGADQPQHF TGTGCCAGCACCCTATCGGACAGGGGAGCGGATCAGCCCCAGCATTTT TRBD1 TRBJ1-5 NA TRBV2
CASSEPQGLAGPLEEQYF TGTGCCAGCAGCGAACCCCAAGGACTAGCGGGACCTTTAGAAGAGCAGTACTTC TRBD2 TRBJ2-7 NA TRBV11-2
CSAMTGDTQYF TGCAGTGCTATGACGGGAGATACGCAGTATTTT NA TRBJ2-3 NA TRBV20-1
CASSLGDWGLWAYEQYF TGTGCCAGCAGCTTGGGAGATTGGGGGTTATGGGCCTACGAGCAGTACTTC NA TRBJ2-7 NA TRBV5-5
CASSLDGTTREQYF TGCGCCAGCAGCTTGGATGGGACTACCCGGGAGCAGTACTTC TRBD2 TRBJ2-7 NA TRBV5-1
CASTTSGSRYEQYF TGTGCCAGCACCACTAGCGGGAGTCGTTACGAGCAGTACTTC TRBD2 TRBJ2-7 NA TRBV2
CASSLSRAYEQYF TGTGCCAGCAGCTTGTCCAGGGCCTACGAGCAGTACTTC NA TRBJ2-7 NA TRBV5-4
CASSFAGQGNGNTIYF TGTGCCAGCAGCTTCGCCGGACAGGGGAACGGAAACACCATATATTTT TRBD1 TRBJ1-3 NA TRBV11-2
CASSPRRGNGYTF TGTGCCAGCAGCCCCCGCAGGGGAAATGGCTACACCTTC NA TRBJ1-2 NA TRBV7-9
CASSIMPAVNTEAFF TGTGCCAGTAGTATCATGCCAGCCGTGAACACTGAAGCTTTCTTT NA TRBJ1-1 NA TRBV19
CASKSRRIYEQYF TGTGCCAGCAAGTCGCGGAGGATCTACGAGCAGTACTTC NA TRBJ2-7 NA TRBV6-1
CSVDRAGVTDTQYF TGCAGCGTTGACCGCGCGGGAGTTACAGATACGCAGTATTTT TRBD2 TRBJ2-3 NA TRBV29-1
CAWSSFSNYGYTF TGTGCCTGGAGCTCATTCTCTAACTATGGCTACACCTTC NA TRBJ1-2 NA TRBV30
CASRNPRTSGRNEQFF TGTGCCAGCAGAAATCCCCGGACTAGCGGGAGAAATGAGCAGTTCTTC TRBD2 TRBJ2-1 NA TRBV11-3
CASRPLAGGGGELFF TGTGCCAGCAGACCCCTAGCGGGGGGGGGCGGGGAGCTGTTTTTT TRBD2 TRBJ2-2 once TRBV6-5
CSVMTGTSGSLAKNIQYF TGCAGCGTGATGACCGGGACTAGCGGGAGTTTGGCCAAAAACATTCAGTACTTC TRBD2 TRBJ2-4 NA TRBV29-1
CASSSDRSSYNEQFF TGTGCCAGCAGCTCCGACAGGAGCTCCTACAATGAGCAGTTCTTC NA TRBJ2-1 NA TRBV7-8
CASSEYSCTYEQYF TGTGCCAGCAGTGAATATAGTTGCACTTACGAGCAGTACTTC NA TRBJ2-7 NA TRBV25-1
CASSHRDKNSYEQYF TGTGCCAGCAGCCACCGAGACAAGAACTCCTACGAGCAGTACTTC NA TRBJ2-7 NA TRBV7-9
CASSQGYRENTIYF TGCGCCAGCAGCCAAGGGTACAGGGAAAACACCATATATTTT NA TRBJ1-3 NA TRBV4-3
CAISVGRGGELFF TGTGCCATCAGTGTCGGGAGGGGGGGGGAGCTGTTTTTT TRBD2 TRBJ2-2 NA TRBV10-3
CASSSGTGLNQPQHF TGTGCCAGCAGTTCCGGGACAGGACTCAATCAGCCCCAGCATTTT TRBD1 TRBJ1-5 NA TRBV28
CASSVGWEGYEQYF TGTGCCAGCAGCGTAGGGTGGGAGGGCTACGAGCAGTACTTC TRBD2 TRBJ2-7 NA TRBV9
CASRLAGGPYNEQFF TGTGCCAGCAGACTAGCGGGAGGGCCCTACAATGAGCAGTTCTTC TRBD2 TRBJ2-1 NA TRBV7-3
CASGSEDRVVEQYF TGTGCCAGCGGTTCGGAGGACAGGGTGGTGGAGCAGTACTTC TRBD1 TRBJ2-7 NA TRBV6-1
CASESSGYTDTQYF TGTGCCAGCGAGTCTAGCGGATACACAGATACGCAGTATTTT TRBD2 TRBJ2-3 NA TRBV2
CASSRGFLTSTDTQYF TGTGCCAGCAGTCGGGGATTTCTTACGAGCACAGATACGCAGTATTTT NA TRBJ2-3 NA TRBV28
CASSFDSNQPQHF TGTGCCAGCAGCTTTGATAGCAATCAGCCCCAGCATTTT NA TRBJ1-5 NA TRBV7-6
CASSKGTGANQPQHF TGTGCCAGCAGCAAGGGGACAGGGGCAAATCAGCCCCAGCATTTT TRBD1 TRBJ1-5 few TRBV5-4